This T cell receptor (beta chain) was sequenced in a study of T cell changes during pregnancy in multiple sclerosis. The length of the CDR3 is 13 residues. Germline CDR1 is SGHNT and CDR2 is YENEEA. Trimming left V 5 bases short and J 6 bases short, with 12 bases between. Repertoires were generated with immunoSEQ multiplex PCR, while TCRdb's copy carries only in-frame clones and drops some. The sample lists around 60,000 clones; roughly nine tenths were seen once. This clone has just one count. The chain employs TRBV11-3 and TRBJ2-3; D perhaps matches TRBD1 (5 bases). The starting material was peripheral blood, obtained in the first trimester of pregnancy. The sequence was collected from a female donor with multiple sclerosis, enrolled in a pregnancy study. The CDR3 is CASSRSSGDTQYF. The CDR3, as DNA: TGTGCCAGCAGCCGTTCCTCAGGGGATACGCAGTATTTT.